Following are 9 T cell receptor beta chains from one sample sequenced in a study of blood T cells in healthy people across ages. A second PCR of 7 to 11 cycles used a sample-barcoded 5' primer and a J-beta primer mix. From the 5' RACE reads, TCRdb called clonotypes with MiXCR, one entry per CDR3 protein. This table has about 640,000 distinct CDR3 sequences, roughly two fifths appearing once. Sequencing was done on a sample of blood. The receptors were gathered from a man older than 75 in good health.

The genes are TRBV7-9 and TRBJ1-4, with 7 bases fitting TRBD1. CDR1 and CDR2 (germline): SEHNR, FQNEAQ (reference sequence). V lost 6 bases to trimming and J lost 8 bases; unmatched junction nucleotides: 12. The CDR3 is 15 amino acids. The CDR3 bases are TGTGCCAGCAGTCCACAGGGGCAGATAAAAGAAAAACTGTTTTTT. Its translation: CASSPQGQIKEKLFF.

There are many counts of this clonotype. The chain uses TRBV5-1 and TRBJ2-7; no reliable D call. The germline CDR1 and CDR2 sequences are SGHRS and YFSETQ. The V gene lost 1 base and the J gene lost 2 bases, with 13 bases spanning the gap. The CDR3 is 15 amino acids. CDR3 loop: CASSLTGDTTYEQYF. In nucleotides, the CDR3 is TGCGCCAGCAGCTTGACCGGCGACACTACCTACGAGCAGTACTTC.

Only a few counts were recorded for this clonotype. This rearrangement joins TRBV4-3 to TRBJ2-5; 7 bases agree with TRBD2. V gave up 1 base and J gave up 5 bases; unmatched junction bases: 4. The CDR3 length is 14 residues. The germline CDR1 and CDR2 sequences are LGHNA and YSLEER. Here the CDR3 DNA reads TGCGCCAGCAGCCAAGCCGGGACTACTGAGACCCAGTACTTC. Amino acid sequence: CASSQAGTTETQYF.

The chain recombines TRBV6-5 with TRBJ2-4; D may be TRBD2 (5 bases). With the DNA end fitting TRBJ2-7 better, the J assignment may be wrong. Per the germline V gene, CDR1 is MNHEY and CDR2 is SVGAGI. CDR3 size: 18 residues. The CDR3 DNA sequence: TGTGCCAGCAGTTACTCCGGCGGGTTGGGCTCCATGACCTACGAGCAGTACTTC. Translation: CASSYSGGLGSMTYEQYF.

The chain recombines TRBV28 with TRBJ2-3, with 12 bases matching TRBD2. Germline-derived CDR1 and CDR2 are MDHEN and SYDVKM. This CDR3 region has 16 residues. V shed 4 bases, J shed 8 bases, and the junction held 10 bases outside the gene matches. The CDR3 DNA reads TGTGCCAGCAGTTCCAGCGCTAGCGGGAGGGCCTTTACGCAGTATTTT. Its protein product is CASSSSASGRAFTQYF.

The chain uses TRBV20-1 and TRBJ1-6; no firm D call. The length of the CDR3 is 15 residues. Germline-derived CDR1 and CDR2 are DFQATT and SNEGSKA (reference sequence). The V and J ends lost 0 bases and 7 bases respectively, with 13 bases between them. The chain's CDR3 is CSARDRTFGNSPLHF. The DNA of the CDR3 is TGCAGTGCTAGAGATCGGACTTTCGGCAATTCACCCCTCCACTTT.

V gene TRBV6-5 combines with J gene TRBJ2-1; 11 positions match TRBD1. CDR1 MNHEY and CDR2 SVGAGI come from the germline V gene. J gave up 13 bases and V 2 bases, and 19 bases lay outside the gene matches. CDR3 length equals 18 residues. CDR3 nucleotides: TGTGCCAGCAGTTACGCTGCTCCGGGACAGGGGGTTATTGAGACCCAGTTCTTC. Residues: CASSYAAPGQGVIETQFF.

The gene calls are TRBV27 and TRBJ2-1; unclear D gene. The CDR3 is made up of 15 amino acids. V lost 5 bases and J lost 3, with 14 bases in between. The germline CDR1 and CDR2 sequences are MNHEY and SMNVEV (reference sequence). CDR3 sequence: CASSPRKVVYNEQFF. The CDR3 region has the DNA TGTGCCAGCAGTCCCCGTAAGGTTGTCTACAATGAGCAGTTCTTC.

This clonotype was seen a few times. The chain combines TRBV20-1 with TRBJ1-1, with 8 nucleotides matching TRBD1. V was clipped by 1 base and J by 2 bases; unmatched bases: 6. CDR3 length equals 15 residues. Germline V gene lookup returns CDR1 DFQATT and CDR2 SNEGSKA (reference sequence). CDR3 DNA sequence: TGCAGTGCTAGAGGGAACAGGGGGGTAAACACTGAAGCTTTCTTT. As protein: CSARGNRGVNTEAFF.